This T cell receptor (beta chain) derives from a study of OX40 agonist ivuxolimab in advanced cancers. The overall study: Averaging 60 years in age, with a range of about 20 to 90, the cohort was around 83% male. The study, taken as a whole, reports: Expanded peripheral T cells had an undetermined antigen specificity.

The repertoire was sequenced with immunoSEQ multiplex PCR; TCRdb's copy has only in-frame clones and lacks some. The data show some 69,000 clones, roughly 87% seen once. This CDR3 spans 14 amino acids. Germline V gives CDR1 SGHDT, CDR2 YYEEEE. Trimming removed 2 bases from V and 7 bases from J; junction bases left unmatched: 6. Details on this clone: The antigen is unknown.

Sequencing was performed on CD4+ or CD8+ T cells sorted from blood, taken in a trial of the OX40 agonist ivuxolimab. The sequence came from an adult with an advanced solid tumor such as melanoma, head and neck, liver or kidney cancer. V gene TRBV5-6 combines with J gene TRBJ1-2, with 9 bases identical to TRBD1. This CDR3 reads CASSFTGGFAGYTF. The CDR3 nucleotides are TGTGCCAGCAGCTTTACAGGGGGCTTCGCTGGCTACACCTTC.